The entry below describes one T cell receptor (beta chain). Antigen specificity is unknown. TCRdb called the reads again in MiXCR, with one record for every CDR3 protein. The sample has about 920,000 distinct CDR3 sequences; less than 35% are singletons. This CDR3 is 16 amino acids long. After removal of 4 bases from V and 1 base from J, the junction contained 5 bases not matched to a gene. Germline CDR1 and CDR2: SEHNR and FQNEAQ (reference sequence). This specimen belongs to a study of T cell repertoires in cytomegalovirus infection. For the study at large: Selected CMV epitopes included recently identified HLA-C-restricted ones as well as well-studied HLA-B-restricted ones. Evidence of both CMV infection and a matching HLA type came from public TCR beta signatures. Study conclusions and caveats: Carriers of CMV and the relevant HLA type were discriminated by public TCR beta frequency. Clonotype analysis showed dominance of the ex vivo response by HLA-C-restricted CMV-specific TCR beta clonotypes.

The specimen comprised cultured CD8+ T cells from PBMCs, sampled from culture after CMV antigen stimulation. V and J are TRBV7-9 and TRBJ2-2; 8 bases are a match to TRBD2. The receptor was isolated from a human donor in good health (CMV status not recorded). Some clones in this sample may be carry-over from other donors' samples. The CDR3 DNA reads as TGTGCCAGCAGCTCCCAAAGCGGGGGGAACACCGGGGAGCTGTTTTTT. This translates into CASSSQSGGNTGELFF.